This T cell receptor beta chain stems from a study of control samples from healthy donors and cancer patients. Generated by immunoSEQ multiplex PCR, the TCRdb table keeps only in-frame clones and is missing some. The data contain approximately 88,000 clones, about 89% of them singletons. CDR1 is SGDLS and CDR2 is YYNGEE in the germline V gene. The CDR3 has 18 amino acids. V lost 4 bases and J lost 1; bases outside the gene matches: 5. Source material: blood. The J gene is TRBJ2-2, the V gene TRBV9, with 15 bases that match TRBD2. This TCR derives from a woman younger than 45 in good health. The CDR3: CASSRTSGRVGNTGELFF. In DNA, the CDR3 is TGTGCCAGCAGCCGGACTAGCGGGAGGGTGGGGAACACCGGGGAGCTGTTTTTT.